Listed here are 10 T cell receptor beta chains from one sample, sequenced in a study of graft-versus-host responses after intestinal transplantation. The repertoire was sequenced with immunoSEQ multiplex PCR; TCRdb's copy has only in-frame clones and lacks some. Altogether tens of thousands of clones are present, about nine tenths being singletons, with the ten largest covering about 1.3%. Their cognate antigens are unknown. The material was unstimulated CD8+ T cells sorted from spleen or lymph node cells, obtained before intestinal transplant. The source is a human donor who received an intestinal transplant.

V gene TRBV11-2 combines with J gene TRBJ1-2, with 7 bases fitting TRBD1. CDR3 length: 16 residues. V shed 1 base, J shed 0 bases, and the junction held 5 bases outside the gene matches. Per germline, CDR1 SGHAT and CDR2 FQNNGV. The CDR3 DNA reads TGTGCCAGCAGCTTAGGAAGGGGGCTGTCTAACTATGGCTACACCTTC. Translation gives CASSLGRGLSNYGYTF. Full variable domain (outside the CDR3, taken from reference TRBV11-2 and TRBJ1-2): EAGVAQSPRYKIIEKRQSVAFWCNPISGHATLYWYQQILGQGPKLLIQFQNNGVVDDSQLPKDRFSAERLKGVDSTLKIQPAKLEDSAVYLCASSLGRGLSNYGYTFGSGTRLTVV.

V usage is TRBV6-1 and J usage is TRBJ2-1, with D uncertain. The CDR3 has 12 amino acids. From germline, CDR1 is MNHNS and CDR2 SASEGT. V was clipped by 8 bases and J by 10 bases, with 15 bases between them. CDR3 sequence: CASRPSPSEQFF. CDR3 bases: TGTGCCAGCCGTCCTAGTCCCTCCGAGCAGTTCTTC.

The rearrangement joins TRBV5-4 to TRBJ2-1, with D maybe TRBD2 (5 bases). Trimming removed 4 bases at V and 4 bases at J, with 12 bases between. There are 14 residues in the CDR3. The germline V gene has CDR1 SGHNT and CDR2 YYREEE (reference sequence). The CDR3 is CASSPVGDYNEQFF. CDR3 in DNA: TGTGCCAGCAGCCCCGTGGGAGATTACAATGAGCAGTTCTTC.

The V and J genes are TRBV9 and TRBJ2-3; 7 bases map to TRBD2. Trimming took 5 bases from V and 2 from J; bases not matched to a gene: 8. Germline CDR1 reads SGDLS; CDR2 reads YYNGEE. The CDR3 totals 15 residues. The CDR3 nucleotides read TGTGCCAGCAGGTCCCTAGCGGATAACACAGATACGCAGTATTTT. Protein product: CASRSLADNTDTQYF.

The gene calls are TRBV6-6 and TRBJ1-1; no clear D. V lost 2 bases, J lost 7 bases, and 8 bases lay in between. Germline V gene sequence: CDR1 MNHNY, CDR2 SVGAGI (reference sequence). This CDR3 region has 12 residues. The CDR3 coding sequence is TGTGCCAGCAGTTACACAGTGCGTGAAGCTTTCTTT. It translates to CASSYTVREAFF.

The CDR3 spells CASSTQAEANTGELFF. The CDR3 bases are TGTGCCAGCAGCACCCAAGCGGAAGCGAACACCGGGGAGCTGTTTTTT. This chain joins TRBV7-2 and TRBJ2-2, with D perhaps TRBD2 (5 bases). This CDR3 is built from 16 residues. V was trimmed by 5 bases and J by 0 bases, leaving 13 bases between them. CDR1 SGHTA and CDR2 FQGNSA come from the germline V gene.

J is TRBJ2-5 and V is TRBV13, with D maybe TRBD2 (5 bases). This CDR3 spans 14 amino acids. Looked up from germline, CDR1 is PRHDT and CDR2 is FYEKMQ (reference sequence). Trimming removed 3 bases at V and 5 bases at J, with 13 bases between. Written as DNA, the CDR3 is TGTGCCAGCAGCTTGTCCTTGGGCGGGGAGACCCAGTACTTC. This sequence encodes CASSLSLGGETQYF.

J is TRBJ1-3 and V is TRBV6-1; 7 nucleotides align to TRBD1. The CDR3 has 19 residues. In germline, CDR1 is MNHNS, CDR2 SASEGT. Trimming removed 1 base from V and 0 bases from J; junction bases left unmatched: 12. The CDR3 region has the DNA TGTGCCAGCAGTGAAGGGGGGGAGACAGGGAGAAGCTCTGGAAACACCATATATTTT. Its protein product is CASSEGGETGRSSGNTIYF.

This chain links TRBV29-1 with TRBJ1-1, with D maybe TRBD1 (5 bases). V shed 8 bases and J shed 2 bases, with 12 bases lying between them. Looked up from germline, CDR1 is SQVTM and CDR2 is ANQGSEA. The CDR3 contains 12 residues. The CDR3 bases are TGCAGCATCCCGGGGGGAAACACTGAAGCTTTCTTT. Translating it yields CSIPGGNTEAFF. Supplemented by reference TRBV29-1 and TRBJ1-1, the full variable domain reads SAVISQKPSRDICQRGTSLTIQCQVDSQVTMMFWYRQQPGQSLTLIATANQGSEATYESGFVIDKFPISRPNLTFSTLTVSNMSPEDSSIYLCSIPGGNTEAFFGQGTRLTVV.

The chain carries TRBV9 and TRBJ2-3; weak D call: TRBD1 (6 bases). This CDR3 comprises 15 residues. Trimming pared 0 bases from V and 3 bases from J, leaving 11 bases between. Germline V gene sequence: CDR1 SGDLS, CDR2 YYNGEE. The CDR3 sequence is CASSVDRVGTDTQYF. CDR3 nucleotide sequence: TGTGCCAGCAGCGTAGACAGGGTGGGGACAGATACGCAGTATTTT.